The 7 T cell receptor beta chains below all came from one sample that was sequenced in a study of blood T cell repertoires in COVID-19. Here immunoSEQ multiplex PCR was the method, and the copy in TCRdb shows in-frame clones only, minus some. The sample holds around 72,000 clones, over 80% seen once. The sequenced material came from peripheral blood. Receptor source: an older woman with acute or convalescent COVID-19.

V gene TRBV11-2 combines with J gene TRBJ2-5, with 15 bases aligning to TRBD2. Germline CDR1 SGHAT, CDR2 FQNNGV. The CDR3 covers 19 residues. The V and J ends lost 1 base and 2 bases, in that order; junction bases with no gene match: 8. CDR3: CASSLVGLAGGPGQETQYF. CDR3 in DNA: TGTGCCAGCAGCTTAGTTGGACTAGCGGGAGGGCCGGGACAAGAGACCCAGTACTTC.

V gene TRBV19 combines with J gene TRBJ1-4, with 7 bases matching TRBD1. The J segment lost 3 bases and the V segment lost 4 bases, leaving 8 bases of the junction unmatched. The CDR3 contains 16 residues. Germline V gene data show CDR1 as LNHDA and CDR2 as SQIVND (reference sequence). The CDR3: CASSKAYRGPNEKLFF. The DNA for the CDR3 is TGTGCCAGTAGTAAAGCTTACAGGGGACCTAATGAAAAACTGTTTTTT.

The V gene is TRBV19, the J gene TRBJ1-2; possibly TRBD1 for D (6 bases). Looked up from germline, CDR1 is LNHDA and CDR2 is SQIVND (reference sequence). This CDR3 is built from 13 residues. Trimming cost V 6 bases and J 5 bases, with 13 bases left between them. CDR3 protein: CASSQDRLYGYTF. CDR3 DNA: TGTGCCAGTAGCCAAGACAGGTTATATGGCTACACCTTC.

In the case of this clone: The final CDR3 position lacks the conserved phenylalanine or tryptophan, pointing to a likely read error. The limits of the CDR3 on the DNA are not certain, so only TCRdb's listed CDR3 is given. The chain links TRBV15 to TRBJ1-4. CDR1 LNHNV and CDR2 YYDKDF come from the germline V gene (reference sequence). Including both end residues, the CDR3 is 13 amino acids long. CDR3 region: CATSTLDGTPVFS.

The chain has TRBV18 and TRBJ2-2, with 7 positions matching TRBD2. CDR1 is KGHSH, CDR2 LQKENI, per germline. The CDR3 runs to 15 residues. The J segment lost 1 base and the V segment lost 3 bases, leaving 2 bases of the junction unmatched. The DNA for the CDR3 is TGTGCCAGCTCACCTTCTAGCGGGAACACCGGGGAGCTGTTTTTT. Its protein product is CASSPSSGNTGELFF.

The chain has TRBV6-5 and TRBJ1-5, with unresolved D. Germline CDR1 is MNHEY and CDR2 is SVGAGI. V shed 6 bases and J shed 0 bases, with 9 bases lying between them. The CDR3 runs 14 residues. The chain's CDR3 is CASRRHRSNQPQHF. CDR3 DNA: TGTGCCAGCAGACGACACCGTAGCAATCAGCCCCAGCATTTT.

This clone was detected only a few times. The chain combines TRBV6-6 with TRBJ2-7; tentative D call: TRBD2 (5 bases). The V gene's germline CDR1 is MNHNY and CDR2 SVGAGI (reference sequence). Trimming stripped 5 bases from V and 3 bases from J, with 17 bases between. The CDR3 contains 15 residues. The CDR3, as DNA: TGTGCCAGCAGTCCCCCGGACTCGTACGGCTACGAGCAGTACTTC. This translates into CASSPPDSYGYEQYF.